This T cell receptor (beta chain) was observed in a study of blood T cell repertoires in COVID-19. Study overall: Samples representing acute and convalescent COVID-19 were sourced from the United States, Italy and Spain. From T cells, B-cell-depleted T cells, or PBMCs came the material, which was cDNA or gDNA.

Per the study methods: Estimated nucleated cell counts came from reference gene primer amplification. Some clones are missing from TCRdb's copy, which holds only in-frame ones; the method was immunoSEQ multiplex PCR. That table gives V, J and clone size, and the DNA gave D and trimming. The top ten clones hold approximately 2.8% of a sample with about 42,000 clones, 90% of them seen once. Germline V gene sequence: CDR1 SGHNT, CDR2 YYREEE (reference sequence). The CDR3 spans 15 residues. Trimming removed 6 bases from V and 2 bases from J; junction bases left unmatched: 8. V and J are TRBV5-4 and TRBJ1-2; 9 positions match TRBD1. The sequence was collected from a man aged 50 or older with active COVID-19. The source material was peripheral blood. CDR3 nucleotides: TGTGCCAGCACCCAAGGCGGGACAGGGAACTATGGCTACACCTTC. Amino acid sequence: CASTQGGTGNYGYTF.